The 22 T cell receptor beta chains presented below share a single source sample, sequenced in a study of neurological immune-mediated disorders. TCRdb re-called the 5' RACE reads with MiXCR, one entry per CDR3 protein. Among about 120,000 distinct CDR3 sequences listed, more than 2.5% were seen once. Sequenced sample: PBMCs. The receptor source for this set is a woman in her twenties or thirties with multiple sclerosis.

In regard to this clonotype: A much larger clonotype is one base distant, so this may be a read error. The chain recombines TRBV20-1 with TRBJ1-5; possibly TRBD1 for D (6 bases). Germline-derived CDR1 and CDR2 are DFQATT and SNEGSKA (reference sequence). The CDR3 is 12 amino acids. The CDR3 loop reads CSAKYRAQHQHF. DNA of the CDR3: TGCAGTGCTAAGTACAGGGCTCAGCACCAGCATTTT.

There are many counts of this clonotype. The rearrangement uses TRBV12-3 or TRBV12-4 and TRBJ1-2; unclear D gene. This CDR3 region has 13 residues. Trimming cost V 8 bases and J 4 bases, with 14 bases left between them. In DNA, the CDR3 is TGTGCCAGCGCCTCGGGGAGCCTCTATGGCTACACCTTC. Protein: CASASGSLYGYTF.

This clonotype was seen only a few times. The V and J genes are TRBV2 and TRBJ2-4; the D gene is possibly TRBD1 (5 bases). The CDR3 spans 14 residues. The V gene lost 2 bases and the J gene lost 2 bases, with 7 bases spanning the gap. CDR1 is SNHLY and CDR2 is FYNNEI in the germline V gene. The CDR3 bases are TGTGCCAGCAGTGAATCAGGGACCAAAAACATTCAGTACTTC. It codes for CASSESGTKNIQYF.

The table lists this clonotype with many counts. The V gene is TRBV5-6, the J gene TRBJ2-7; 9 nucleotides line up with TRBD1. CDR3 length: 14 residues. CDR1 and CDR2 (germline): SGHDT, YYEEEE. Trimming at V came to 4 bases and at J to 2 bases, leaving 4 bases not matched to a gene. CDR3 coding DNA: TGTGCCAGCAGCCCCGGGACAGGGACCTACGAGCAGTACTTC. Its translation: CASSPGTGTYEQYF. The whole variable domain, remainder taken from reference TRBV5-6 and TRBJ2-7, is DAGVTQSPTHLIKTRGQQVTLRCSPKSGHDTVSWYQQALGQGPQFIFQYYEEEERQRGNFPDRFSGHQFPNYSSELNVNALLLGDSALYLCASSPGTGTYEQYFGPGTRLTVT.

Ten or more counts support this clonotype. V and J are TRBV30 and TRBJ1-5; TRBD1 might be the D (6 bases). Germline V CDR1 and CDR2: GTSNPN, SVGIG (reference sequence). The germline V and J ends were trimmed by 2 bases and 3 bases, with 14 bases remaining between them. The CDR3 extends over 15 amino acids. The CDR3 spells CAWSSGTYVNQPQHF. In DNA, the CDR3 is TGTGCCTGGAGTTCCGGGACATACGTCAATCAGCCCCAGCATTTT.

This clonotype was found many times. V usage is TRBV27 and J usage is TRBJ1-1; no firm D call. Germline V lookup: CDR1 MNHEY, CDR2 SMNVEV (reference sequence). The V and J ends lost 6 bases and 4 bases respectively, with 6 bases between them. The CDR3 totals 11 residues. CDR3 sequence: CASRVGTEAFF. CDR3 nucleotides: TGTGCCAGCAGGGTGGGCACTGAAGCTTTCTTT.

The sample holds many counts of this clonotype. V is TRBV5-1 and J is TRBJ1-5; tentatively, D is TRBD1 (6 bases). CDR1 is SGHRS, CDR2 YFSETQ, per germline. Trimming left V 0 bases short and J 7 bases short, with 11 bases between. The CDR3 covers 14 residues. This chain's CDR3 is CASSLAGGGQPQHF. The CDR3 DNA reads TGCGCCAGCAGCTTGGCCGGGGGGGGCCAGCCCCAGCATTTT.

This clonotype was detected ten times or more. The rearrangement uses TRBV5-1 and TRBJ2-7; 10 bases are a match to TRBD2. Trimming took 6 bases from V and 0 from J; bases not matched to a gene: 9. In germline, CDR1 is SGHRS, CDR2 YFSETQ. This CDR3 region has 16 residues. CDR3 loop: CASTLGLAQSSYEQYF. The CDR3 nucleotides are TGCGCCAGCACCCTGGGACTAGCGCAGAGCTCCTACGAGCAGTACTTC.

In this sample, this clonotype turned up many times. The chain is built from TRBV7-2 and TRBJ1-2, with 7 bases that match TRBD1. The germline V gene has CDR1 SGHTA and CDR2 FQGNSA. V trimming: 4 bases; J trimming: 5 bases; junction bases outside the gene matches: 7. The CDR3 contains 14 residues. The CDR3 coding sequence is TGTGCCAGCAGCTATGGGACAGAGAGATATGGCTACACCTTC. Protein sequence: CASSYGTERYGYTF.

Notes on this clonotype: The junction differs from germline at one of its ends, possibly a read error. This chain connects TRBV5-5 to TRBJ2-3; D is undetermined. The CDR3 has 11 amino acids. The germline gives CDR1 SGHKS, CDR2 YYEKEE (reference sequence). CDR3 loop: CDSSLADTQYF. The CDR3 DNA reads as TGTGACAGCAGCTTGGCAGATACGCAGTATTTT.

The table lists this clonotype with many counts. V gene TRBV7-2 combines with J gene TRBJ1-4, with a possible D match to TRBD1 (5 bases). The CDR3 runs to 15 residues. Germline V CDR1 and CDR2: SGHTA, FQGNSA. Trimming removed 0 bases at V and 7 bases at J, with 12 bases between. The CDR3 DNA is TGTGCCAGCAGCTTAGCGGGAGGGGTTATTGAAAAACTGTTTTTT. It translates to CASSLAGGVIEKLFF.

Ten or more counts support this clonotype. The chain recombines TRBV7-6 with TRBJ1-5; D unresolved. The ends were cut back, 3 bases at V and 4 bases at J, with 7 bases in the middle. Germline V gives CDR1 SGHVS, CDR2 FNYEAQ. The CDR3 contains 13 residues. In DNA form, the CDR3 reads TGTGCCAGCAGCTTCGGAGAAAATCAGCCCCAGCATTTT. Amino acid sequence: CASSFGENQPQHF. The full variable domain, completed using reference TRBV7-6 and TRBJ1-5, is GAGVSQSPRYKVTKRGQDVALRCDPISGHVSLYWYRQALGQGPEFLTYFNYEAQQDKSGLPNDRFSAERPEGSISTLTIQRTEQRDSAMYRCASSFGENQPQHFGDGTRLSIL.

This clonotype was observed at least ten times. The chain links TRBV20-1 to TRBJ2-3; 10 bases fit TRBD1. V dropped 6 bases and J dropped 4; count of bases not matched to a gene: 4. Per the germline V gene, CDR1 is DFQATT and CDR2 is SNEGSKA (reference sequence). The CDR3 is 13 residues long. The CDR3 protein is CSAATGGADTQYF. CDR3 bases: TGCAGTGCAGCGACAGGGGGCGCAGATACGCAGTATTTT.

This clonotype was seen repeatedly, ten times or more. V usage is TRBV7-2 and J usage is TRBJ2-1, with D perhaps matching TRBD1 (6 bases). The V end was cut by 0 bases, the J end by 4 bases, with 25 bases between. CDR1 and CDR2 (germline): SGHTA, FQGNSA. There are 20 residues in the CDR3. The chain's CDR3 is CASSLAAGAGVSWPYNEQFF. The CDR3 bases are TGTGCCAGCAGCTTAGCGGCAGGGGCGGGTGTATCCTGGCCTTACAATGAGCAGTTCTTC.

This clonotype has ten or more counts. The chain is built from TRBV7-6 and TRBJ2-7; 8 bases agree with TRBD1. This CDR3 region has 16 residues. Germline lookup yields CDR1 SGHVS and CDR2 FNYEAQ. V lost 4 bases and J lost 2; bases outside the gene matches: 10. The CDR3 DNA reads TGTGCCAGCAGCTCCGGACAGGGAGAACGGACCTACGAGCAGTACTTC. Encoded protein: CASSSGQGERTYEQYF.

This clonotype has just a few counts. The genes are TRBV7-6 and TRBJ2-1; tentatively, D is TRBD2 (5 bases). This CDR3 contains 13 residues. Deletions cut 11 bases from V and 4 bases from J, with 15 bases between. Germline CDR1 is SGHVS and CDR2 is FNYEAQ. CDR3 DNA: TGTGCCGTCCAGGAAGCGGAATACAATGAGCAGTTCTTC. Translated, it gives CAVQEAEYNEQFF.

This clonotype has a count of ten or more. The rearrangement uses TRBV7-2 and TRBJ2-1; TRBD2 agrees at 8 bases. Per the germline V gene, CDR1 is SGHTA and CDR2 is FQGNSA. V shed 5 bases and J 15 bases; nucleotides not matched to a gene: 6. This CDR3 is 11 amino acids long. CDR3 amino acids: CASSMGLGGFF. DNA for the CDR3: TGTGCCAGCAGCATGGGACTAGGGGGGTTCTTC.

In its sample, this clonotype was seen a few times. The chain is built from TRBV18 and TRBJ2-3, with 10 bases matching TRBD1. In germline, CDR1 is KGHSH, CDR2 LQKENI. This CDR3 is built from 15 residues. V gave up 6 bases and J gave up 4 bases; unmatched junction bases: 7. The CDR3 region is CASSPGQGWSDTQYF. The CDR3 DNA follows: TGTGCCAGCTCGCCGGGACAGGGGTGGTCAGATACGCAGTATTTT.

This clonotype was counted many times. The V gene is TRBV12-3 or TRBV12-4, the J gene TRBJ2-3; tentative D call: TRBD1 (5 bases). Deletions cut 9 bases from V and 3 bases from J, with 7 bases between. The CDR3 loop spans 11 amino acids. The chain's CDR3 is CASQGTDTQYF. CDR3 nucleotides: TGTGCCAGTCAGGGAACAGATACGCAGTATTTT.

This clonotype was seen at least ten times. The chain is built from TRBV25-1 and TRBJ2-3; D might be TRBD1 (6 bases). Trimming took 4 bases from V and 1 from J, leaving 18 bases between them. In germline, CDR1 is MGHDK, CDR2 SYGVNS. This CDR3 region has 17 residues. CDR3 coding DNA: TGTGCCAGCAGTGGATCCAGGGGCTTAGGAGGCACAGATACGCAGTATTTT. Amino acids: CASSGSRGLGGTDTQYF.

This clonotype was observed many times. The genes are TRBV20-1 and TRBJ2-7; D ambiguous. CDR1 and CDR2 (germline): DFQATT, SNEGSKA (reference sequence). The CDR3 contains 12 residues. With 0 bases removed from V and 5 bases from J, the gap between germline ends came to 8 bases. The CDR3 sequence: CSAREYGNEQYF. The DNA for the CDR3 is TGCAGTGCTAGAGAGTATGGAAACGAGCAGTACTTC.

This clonotype occurred many times. The genes are TRBV12-3 or TRBV12-4 and TRBJ2-7; D assignment may be TRBD1 or TRBD2 (5 bases each). Deletions cut 3 bases from V and 5 bases from J, with 11 bases between. The CDR3 loop spans 13 amino acids. CDR3 nucleotide sequence: TGTGCCAGCAGTTTGAGGGGCCCTAACGAGCAGTACTTC. Translated: CASSLRGPNEQYF.